A single sample gave rise to the 11 T cell receptor beta chains below, sequenced in a study of T cells in Graves' hyperthyroidism and ophthalmopathy (dated 2019 in TCRdb). The library was produced with multiplex PCR. Sequencing was performed on an Illumina HiSeq 2000. TCR beta CDR3 regions were amplified from RNA transcripts. The TCR CDR3 was subjected to a first round of RT-PCR using the HTBI primer set and the Qiagen OneStep RT-PCR kit. Starting from the raw public reads, TCRdb applied fastp trimming at Q25, assembled clones with MiXCR and retained in-frame beta chains. Duplicate CDR3 protein sequences are folded into a single record with the most common DNA and genes. Recorded for this sample are under 400,000 distinct CDR3 sequences; roughly 15% of them occurred a single time. Roughly a fifth of the sample rests with the top ten. The source material was blood. The receptors come from a woman aged 55-75 years with Graves' ophthalmopathy.

The chain recombines TRBV30 with TRBJ1-5; 7 bases are a match to TRBD1. With V trimmed by 5 bases and J by 9 bases, 16 bases remained unmatched. This CDR3 has 15 amino acids. The germline gives CDR1 GTSNPN, CDR2 SVGIG (reference sequence). CDR3 nucleotide sequence: TGTGCCTGGGGCCGGGACAGCCCCAGGACGGGGCCCCAGCATTTT. Amino acid sequence: CAWGRDSPRTGPQHF.

This clonotype was observed at least ten times. The chain employs TRBV2 and TRBJ2-3; 10 positions agree with TRBD2. Germline V gene sequence: CDR1 SNHLY, CDR2 FYNNEI. J lost 7 bases, V lost 8 bases, and 6 bases had no gene match. There are 13 residues in the CDR3. CDR3 DNA sequence: TGTGCCAGCCAGCGGGAGGGTTTATATACGCAGTATTTT. Protein: CASQREGLYTQYF.

This clonotype appeared a few times. This chain links TRBV12-3 or TRBV12-4 with TRBJ2-5; D is undetermined. The CDR3 consists of 12 residues. V was clipped by 6 bases and J by 2 bases, with 7 bases between them. The CDR3 nucleotides read TGTGCCAGCAGGGCGGCGCAAGAGACCCAGTACTTC. Protein sequence: CASRAAQETQYF.

This clonotype was seen ten or more times. The rearrangement links TRBV12-3 or TRBV12-4 to TRBJ2-1, with 10 bases matching TRBD2. V was clipped by 5 bases and J by 3 bases; unmatched bases: 10. The CDR3 is 17 amino acids. This chain's CDR3 is CASSEDPGLANYNEQFF. CDR3 in DNA: TGTGCCAGCAGTGAAGACCCGGGACTAGCGAACTACAATGAGCAGTTCTTC.

This clonotype was seen many times. The chain combines TRBV2 with TRBJ2-2, with 9 bases lining up with TRBD2. The CDR3 is made up of 15 amino acids. Germline V lookup: CDR1 SNHLY, CDR2 FYNNEI. Germline trimming cut 3 bases from V and 5 bases from J; bases unmatched to any gene: 4. The chain's CDR3 is CASSEVAGETGELFF. DNA of the CDR3: TGTGCCAGCAGTGAGGTAGCGGGAGAAACCGGGGAGCTGTTTTTT.

This clonotype occurred many times. The chain is built from TRBV5-1 and TRBJ2-3; 11 bases match TRBD1. Germline CDR1 and CDR2: SGHRS and YFSETQ. The CDR3 runs to 15 residues. After removal of 4 bases from V and 4 bases from J, the junction contained 5 bases not matched to a gene. This CDR3 is CASSLGTGGADTQYF. The CDR3 region has the DNA TGCGCCAGCAGCCTTGGGACAGGGGGGGCAGATACGCAGTATTTT.

This clonotype was counted between two and nine times. V is TRBV4-1 and J is TRBJ2-7; TRBD2 agrees at 10 bases. The CDR3 is 15 residues long. CDR1 is MGHRA, CDR2 YSYEKL, per germline. The V segment lost 2 bases and the J segment 3 bases; nucleotides outside the gene matches: 4. CDR3: CASSQRLAGYYEQYF. The CDR3 DNA sequence: TGCGCCAGCAGCCAAAGACTAGCGGGCTACTACGAGCAGTACTTC.

Only a few counts were recorded for this clonotype. The rearrangement links TRBV7-9 to TRBJ1-2, with unresolved D. The germline V gene has CDR1 SEHNR and CDR2 FQNEAQ (reference sequence). V lost 4 bases to trimming and J lost 4 bases, with 19 bases between them. This CDR3 contains 16 residues. The CDR3 protein is CASSSVSSGLGYGYTF. The CDR3 region has the DNA TGTGCCAGCAGCTCTGTCTCGTCGGGATTGGGCTATGGCTACACCTTC.

This chain joins TRBV7-9 and TRBJ2-5; possible D gene TRBD2, 5 bases. V lost 5 bases and J 5 bases, leaving 18 bases between the germline ends. The length of the CDR3 is 15 residues. CDR1 and CDR2 from the germline V gene are SEHNR and FQNEAQ (reference sequence). CDR3 amino acids: CASSHPGIPKETQYF. The CDR3 DNA reads TGTGCCAGCAGCCACCCCGGGATCCCAAAGGAGACCCAGTACTTC.

Ten or more counts support this clonotype. The chain joins TRBV7-8 to TRBJ2-3; the D gene could be TRBD1 or TRBD2 (5 bases each). The CDR3 is made up of 18 amino acids. Germline CDR1 reads SGHVS; CDR2 reads FQNEAQ. The ends were cut back, 5 bases at V and 0 bases at J, with 21 bases in the middle. CDR3 in amino acids: CASSTRGFASPSTDTQYF. The DNA for the CDR3 is TGTGCCAGCAGCACTAGGGGCTTCGCTAGCCCAAGCACAGATACGCAGTATTTT. Looking up the rest from reference TRBV7-8 and TRBJ2-3 gives the full variable domain: GAGVSQSPRYKVAKRGQDVALRCDPISGHVSLFWYQQALGQGPEFLTYFQNEAQLDKSGLPSDRFFAERPEGSVSTLKIQRTQQEDSAVYLCASSTRGFASPSTDTQYFGPGTRLTVL.

About this clonotype itself: This clone may be a read error of a much larger clone one base away. Given the absence of the conserved phenylalanine or tryptophan at the CDR3 end, a read error is likely. The chain links TRBV12-3 or TRBV12-4 to TRBJ2-7, with D possibly called TRBD1 or TRBD2 (5 bases each). The V and J ends lost 5 bases and 3 bases respectively, with 11 bases between them. This CDR3 is 13 amino acids long. The CDR3 spells CASSTGAIYEQYS. In DNA, the CDR3 is TGTGCCAGCAGTACCGGGGCTATCTACGAGCAGTACTCC.